Sequencing of this TCR beta chain was carried out in a study of blood T cell repertoires in COVID-19. V was pared by 1 base and J by 1 base, with 15 bases between. CDR3 length: 17 amino acids. Germline CDR1 reads MNHNS; CDR2 reads SASEGT. Source study methods: The authors estimated nucleated cell counts from reference gene primer amplification. The protocol was immunoSEQ multiplex PCR, while the TCRdb copy is restricted to in-frame clones and leaves out a portion. The DNA was the basis for D and trimming; V, J and clone size are from that table. The sample has 64,000 or so clones, 70% to 80% seen once.

The sample taken for sequencing was peripheral blood. The receptor's source is a man older than 75 with acute or convalescent COVID-19. The chain has TRBV6-1 and TRBJ2-3, with a tentative D call TRBD2 (6 bases). Here the CDR3 reads CASSEGFGGPGTDTQYF. The DNA of the CDR3 is TGTGCCAGCAGTGAAGGATTTGGAGGGCCCGGCACAGATACGCAGTATTTT.